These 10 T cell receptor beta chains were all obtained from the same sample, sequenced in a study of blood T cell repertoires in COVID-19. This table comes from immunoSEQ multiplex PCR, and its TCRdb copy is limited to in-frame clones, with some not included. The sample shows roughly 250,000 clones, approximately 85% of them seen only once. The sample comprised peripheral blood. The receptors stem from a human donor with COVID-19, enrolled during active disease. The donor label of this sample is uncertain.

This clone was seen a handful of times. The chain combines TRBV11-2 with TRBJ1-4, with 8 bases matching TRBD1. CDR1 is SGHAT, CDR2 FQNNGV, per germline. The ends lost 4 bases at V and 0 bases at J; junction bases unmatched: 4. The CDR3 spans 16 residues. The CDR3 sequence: CASSSGTGSTNEKLFF. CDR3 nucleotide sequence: TGTGCCAGCAGCTCCGGGACAGGCTCAACTAATGAAAAACTGTTTTTT.

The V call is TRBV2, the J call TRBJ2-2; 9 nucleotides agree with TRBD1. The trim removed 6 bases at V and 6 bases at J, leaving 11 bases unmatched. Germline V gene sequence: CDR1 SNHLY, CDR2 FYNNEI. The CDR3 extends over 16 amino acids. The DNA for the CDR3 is TGTGCCAGCAGAAAACCGGGACAGGGTAGAGCCGGGGAGCTGTTTTTT. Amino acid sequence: CASRKPGQGRAGELFF.

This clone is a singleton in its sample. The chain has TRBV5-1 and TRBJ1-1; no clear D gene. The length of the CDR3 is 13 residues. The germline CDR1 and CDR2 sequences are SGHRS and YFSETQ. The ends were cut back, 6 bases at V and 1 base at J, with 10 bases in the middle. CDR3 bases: TGCGCCAGCACCTGGACTGCGAACACTGAAGCTTTCTTT. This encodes CASTWTANTEAFF.

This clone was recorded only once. Here the CDR3 DNA reads TGCGCCAGCAGTGAACAGGGCCGCAATCAGCCCCAGCATTTT. It is translated as CASSEQGRNQPQHF. The chain combines TRBV10-2 with TRBJ1-5; TRBD1 might be the D (6 bases). Trimming cost V 3 bases and J 2 bases, with 8 bases left between them. Germline V gene lookup returns CDR1 WSHSY and CDR2 SAAADI. The CDR3 totals 14 residues.

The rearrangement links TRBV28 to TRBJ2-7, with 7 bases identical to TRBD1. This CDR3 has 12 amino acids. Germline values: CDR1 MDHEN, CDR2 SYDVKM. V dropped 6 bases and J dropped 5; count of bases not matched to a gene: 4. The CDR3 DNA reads TGTGCCAGCAGGACAGGGACCGACGAGCAGTACTTC. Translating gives CASRTGTDEQYF.

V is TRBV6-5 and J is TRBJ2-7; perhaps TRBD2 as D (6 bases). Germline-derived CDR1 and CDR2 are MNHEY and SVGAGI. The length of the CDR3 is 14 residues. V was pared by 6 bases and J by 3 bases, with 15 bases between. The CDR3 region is CASRRFGGSYEQYF. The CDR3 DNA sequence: TGTGCCAGCAGGCGGTTTGGGGGGAGCTACGAGCAGTACTTC.

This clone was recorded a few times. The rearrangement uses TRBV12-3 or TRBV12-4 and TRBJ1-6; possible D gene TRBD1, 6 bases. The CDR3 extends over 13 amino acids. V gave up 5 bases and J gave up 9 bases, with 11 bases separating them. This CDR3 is CASSPTRGSPLHF. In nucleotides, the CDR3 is TGTGCCAGCAGTCCTACCAGGGGTTCACCCCTCCACTTT.

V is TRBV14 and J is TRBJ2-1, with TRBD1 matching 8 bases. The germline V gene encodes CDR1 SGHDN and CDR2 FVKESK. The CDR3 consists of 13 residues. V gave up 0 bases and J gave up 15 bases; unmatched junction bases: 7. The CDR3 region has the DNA TGTGCCAGCAGCCAAGATAGACAGGGGATTGCGTTCTTC. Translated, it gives CASSQDRQGIAFF.

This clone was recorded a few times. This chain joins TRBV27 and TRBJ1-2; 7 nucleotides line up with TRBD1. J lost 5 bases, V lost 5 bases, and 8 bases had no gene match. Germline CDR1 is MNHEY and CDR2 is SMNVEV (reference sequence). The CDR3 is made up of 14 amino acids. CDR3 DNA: TGTGCCAGCAGTGGAGACAGGGACCGTTATGGCTACACCTTC. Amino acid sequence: CASSGDRDRYGYTF.

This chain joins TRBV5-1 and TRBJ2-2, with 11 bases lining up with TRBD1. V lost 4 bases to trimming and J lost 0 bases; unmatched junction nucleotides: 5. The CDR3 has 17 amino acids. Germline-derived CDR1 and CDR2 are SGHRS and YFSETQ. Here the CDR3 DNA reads TGCGCCAGCAGCGGGAGGACAGGGGGCACGAACACCGGGGAGCTGTTTTTT. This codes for CASSGRTGGTNTGELFF.